The text below deals with one T cell receptor (beta chain). No cognate antigen has been identified for it. The sample holds no much larger clone one base away, and base qualities are not on file. The data were taken from a study of blood T cell repertoires in COVID-19 (dated by TCRdb to 2018 to 2021). Turning to the overall study: Samples from collaborators originated in the United States, Italy and Spain and spanned both the acute and convalescent phases of COVID-19. The prospective study material was composed of cDNA or gDNA derived from T cells, B-cell-depleted T cells, or PBMCs. Deeply sampled blood TCRbeta repertoires from subjects exposed to, actively infected with, or recovered from COVID-19 were included in the dataset. The repertoires were made available in a free public database intended to serve as a resource for research on the immune response to SARS-CoV-2. Samples were obtained from the ongoing ImmuneRACE study (first 160 participants) and from 1,254 subjects provided by 6 global collaborators. A de-identified subject ID, COVID-19 status, age in years and sex were almost always included in the sample metadata. Where available, HLA class I and class II types were taken from metadata supplied by the sample provider and were not determined by assay-based typing.

The CDR3, cysteine through phenylalanine, is 18 amino acids long. The entry retains the CDR3 DNA only, 54 bases that are in frame from base 1. Trimming takes 0 bases from V and 10 bases from J, and the germline ends sit 24 bases apart. TCRbeta CDR3 regions were amplified from genomic DNA by means of the immunoSEQ Assay, a bias-controlled multiplex PCR. The authors' pipeline ran thus. The number of nucleated cells in each sample was estimated by amplification of reference gene primers within the assay. Sequence reads were collapsed and filtered to measure the absolute abundance of every unique TCRbeta CDR3 rearrangement. For each sample, productive Simpson clonality was calculated as the square root of Simpson's diversity index across productive rearrangements. The table comes from immuneACCESS by way of TCRdb, which keeps in-frame sequences with V and J called. Part of the clones is missing from these tables; in studies checked, under half for an unresolved V gene and the rest for unknown reasons. V and J calls and clone size come straight from that table; D and trimming were deduced from the DNA. For this sample there are nearly 25,000 clones; approximately 90% appear just once. Approximately 9.9% of the sample goes to the ten largest clones.

Collaborating institutions collected whole blood in K2EDTA tubes following their own protocols. Collaborator samples were shipped for TCRbeta analysis as frozen whole blood, isolated PBMCs, or DNA extracted from either sample type. Study-wide findings and limitations: The quantity of clinical and demographic metadata differed by source and by participant and was supplied without curation.

Sequenced material: peripheral blood. This TCR came from a man in his 70s with acute or convalescent COVID-19. This sequence uses TRBV6-7 and TRBJ1-4, with TRBD1 tentatively as D gene (6 bases match). TRBV6-7 falls under the ORF class, with uncertain function. The nucleotide sequence is TGTGCCAGCAGTTACTCGATTAATGGGGGCGCGGCAGTGGGAAAACTGTTTTTT. This codes for CASSYSINGGAAVGKLFF.